This T cell receptor beta chain was recorded in a study of blood T cell repertoires in COVID-19. Profiling relied on immunoSEQ multiplex PCR, and the TCRdb table lists in-frame clones only, not all of them. The sample has some 120,000 clones; 79% are singletons. This sequence originates from a man in his forties or fifties with active or convalescent COVID-19. Sequenced sample: peripheral blood.

This CDR3 is CASSRRDEAGGYTF. The DNA for the CDR3 is TGTGCCAGCAGTCGTCGAGATGAGGCGGGGGGCTACACCTTC. The chain links TRBV11-3 to TRBJ1-2; D remains ambiguous. V was trimmed by 6 bases and J by 8 bases, leaving 19 bases between them. Germline loops: CDR1 SGHNT, CDR2 YENEEA. There are 14 residues in the CDR3.